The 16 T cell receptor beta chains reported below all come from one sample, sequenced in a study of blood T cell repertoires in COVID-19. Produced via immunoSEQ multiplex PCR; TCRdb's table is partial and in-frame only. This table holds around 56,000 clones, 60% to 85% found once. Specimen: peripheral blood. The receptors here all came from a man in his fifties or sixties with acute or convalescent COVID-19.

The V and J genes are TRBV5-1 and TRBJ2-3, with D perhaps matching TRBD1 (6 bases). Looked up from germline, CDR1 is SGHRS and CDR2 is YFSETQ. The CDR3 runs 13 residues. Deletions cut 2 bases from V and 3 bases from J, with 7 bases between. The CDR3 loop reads CASSLQGTDTQYF. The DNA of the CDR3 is TGCGCCAGCAGCTTACAGGGAACAGATACGCAGTATTTT.

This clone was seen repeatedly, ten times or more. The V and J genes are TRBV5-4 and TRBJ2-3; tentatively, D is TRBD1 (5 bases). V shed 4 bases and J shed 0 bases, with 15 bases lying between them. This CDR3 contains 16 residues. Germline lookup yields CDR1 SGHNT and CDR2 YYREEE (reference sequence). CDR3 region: CASSPARVRSTDTQYF. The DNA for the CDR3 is TGTGCCAGCAGCCCGGCCAGGGTAAGGAGCACAGATACGCAGTATTTT.

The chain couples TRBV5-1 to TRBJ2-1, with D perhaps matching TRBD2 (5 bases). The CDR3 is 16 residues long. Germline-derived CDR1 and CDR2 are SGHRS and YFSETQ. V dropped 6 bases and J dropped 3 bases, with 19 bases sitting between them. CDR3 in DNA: TGCGCCAGCACCCCGATCCCCTCAGCGGACTACAATGAGCAGTTCTTC. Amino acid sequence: CASTPIPSADYNEQFF.

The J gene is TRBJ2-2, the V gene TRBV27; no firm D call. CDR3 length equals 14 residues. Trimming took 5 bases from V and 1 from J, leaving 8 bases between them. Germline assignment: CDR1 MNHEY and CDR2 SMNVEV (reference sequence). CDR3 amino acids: CASSPHKNTGELFF. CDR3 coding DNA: TGTGCCAGCAGTCCTCACAAGAACACCGGGGAGCTGTTTTTT.

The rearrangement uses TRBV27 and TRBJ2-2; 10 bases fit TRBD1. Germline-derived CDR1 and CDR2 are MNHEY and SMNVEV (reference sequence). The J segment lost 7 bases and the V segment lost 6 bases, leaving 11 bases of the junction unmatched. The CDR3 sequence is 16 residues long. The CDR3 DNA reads TGTGCCAGCAGCTGGACGGGACAGGGGATGGGCGGGGAGCTGTTTTTT. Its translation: CASSWTGQGMGGELFF.

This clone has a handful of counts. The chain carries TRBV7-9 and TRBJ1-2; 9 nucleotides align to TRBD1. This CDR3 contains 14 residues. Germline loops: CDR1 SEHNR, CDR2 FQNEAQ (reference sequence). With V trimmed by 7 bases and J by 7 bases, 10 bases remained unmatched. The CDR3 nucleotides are TGTGCCAGCACTACCGCGGGACAGGGTTCTGGCTACACCTTC. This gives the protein CASTTAGQGSGYTF. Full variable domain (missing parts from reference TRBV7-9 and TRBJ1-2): DTGVSQNPRHKITKRGQNVTFRCDPISEHNRLYWYRQTLGQGPEFLTYFQNEAQLEKSRLLSDRFSAERPKGSFSTLEIQRTEQGDSAMYLCASTTAGQGSGYTFGSGTRLTVV.

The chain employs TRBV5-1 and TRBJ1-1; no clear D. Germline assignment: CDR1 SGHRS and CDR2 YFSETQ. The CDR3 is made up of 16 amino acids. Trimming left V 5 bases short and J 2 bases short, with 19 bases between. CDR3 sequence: CASRLLVTASNTEAFF. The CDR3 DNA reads TGCGCCAGCAGGCTCCTCGTGACGGCTAGCAACACTGAAGCTTTCTTT.

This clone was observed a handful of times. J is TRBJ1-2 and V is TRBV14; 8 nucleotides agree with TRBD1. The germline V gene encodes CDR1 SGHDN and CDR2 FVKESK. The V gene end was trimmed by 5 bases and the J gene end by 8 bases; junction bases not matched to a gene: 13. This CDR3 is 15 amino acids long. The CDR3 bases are TGTGCCAGCAGCAACCGGACAGGGCCAAGGGGGGGCTACACCTTC. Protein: CASSNRTGPRGGYTF.

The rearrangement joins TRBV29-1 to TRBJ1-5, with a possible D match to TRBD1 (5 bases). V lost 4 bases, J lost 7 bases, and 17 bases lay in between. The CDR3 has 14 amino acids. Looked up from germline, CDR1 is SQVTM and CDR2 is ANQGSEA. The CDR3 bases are TGCAGCGTTGGGGGGGGAGGGGCTCAACAGCCCCAGCATTTT. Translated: CSVGGGGAQQPQHF.

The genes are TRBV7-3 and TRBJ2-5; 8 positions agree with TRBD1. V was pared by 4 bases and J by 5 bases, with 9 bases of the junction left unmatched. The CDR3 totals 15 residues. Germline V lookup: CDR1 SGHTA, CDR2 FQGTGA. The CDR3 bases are TGTGCCAGCAGCTCTACAGGGGGGCTAGGGGAGACCCAGTACTTC. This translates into CASSSTGGLGETQYF.

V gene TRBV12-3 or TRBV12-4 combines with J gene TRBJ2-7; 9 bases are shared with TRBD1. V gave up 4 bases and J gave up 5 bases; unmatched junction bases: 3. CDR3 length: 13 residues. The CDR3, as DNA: TGTGCCAGCAGTTGGGGACAGGGCCACGAGCAGTACTTC. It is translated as CASSWGQGHEQYF.

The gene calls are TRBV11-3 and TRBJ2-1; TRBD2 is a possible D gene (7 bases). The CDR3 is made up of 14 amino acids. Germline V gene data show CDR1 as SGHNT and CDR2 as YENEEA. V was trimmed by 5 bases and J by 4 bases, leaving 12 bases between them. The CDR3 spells CASSPGGRYNEQFF. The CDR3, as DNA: TGTGCCAGCAGCCCCGGGGGGCGGTACAATGAGCAGTTCTTC.

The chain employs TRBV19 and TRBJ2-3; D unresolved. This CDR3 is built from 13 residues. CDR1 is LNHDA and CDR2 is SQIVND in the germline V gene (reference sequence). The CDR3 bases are TGTTCCAACAAGATCCATTTCACAGATACGCAGTATTTT. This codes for CSNKIHFTDTQYF.

The CDR3 coding sequence is TGTGCCAGCAGTCCTCAGGGGTTACCTAACACTGAAGCTTTCTTT. This encodes CASSPQGLPNTEAFF. This chain connects TRBV28 to TRBJ1-1, with a weak D call TRBD1 (6 bases). The CDR3 has 15 residues. Germline assignment: CDR1 MDHEN and CDR2 SYDVKM. V shed 5 bases and J shed 2 bases, with 15 bases lying between them.

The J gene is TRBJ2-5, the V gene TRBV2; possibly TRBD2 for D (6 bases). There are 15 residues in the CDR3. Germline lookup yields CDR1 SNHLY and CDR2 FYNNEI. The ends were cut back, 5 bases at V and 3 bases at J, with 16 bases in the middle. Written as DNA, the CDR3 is TGTGCCAGCAGTTTCCTTGGGGGAGGAGAAGAGACCCAGTACTTC. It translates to CASSFLGGGEETQYF. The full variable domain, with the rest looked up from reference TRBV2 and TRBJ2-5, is EPEVTQTPSHQVTQMGQEVILRCVPISNHLYFYWYRQILGQKVEFLVSFYNNEISEKSEIFDDQFSVERPDGSNFTLKIRSTKLEDSAMYFCASSFLGGGEETQYFGPGTRLLVL.

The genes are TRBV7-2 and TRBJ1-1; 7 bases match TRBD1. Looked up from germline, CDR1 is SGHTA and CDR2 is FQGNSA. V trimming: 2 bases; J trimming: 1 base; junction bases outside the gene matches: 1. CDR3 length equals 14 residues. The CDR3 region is CASSLNRGNTEAFF. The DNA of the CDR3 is TGTGCCAGCAGCTTAAACAGGGGGAACACTGAAGCTTTCTTT. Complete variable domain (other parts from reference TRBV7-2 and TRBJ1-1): GAGVSQSPSNKVTEKGKDVELRCDPISGHTALYWYRQSLGQGLEFLIYFQGNSAPDKSGLPSDRFSAERTGGSVSTLTIQRTQQEDSAVYLCASSLNRGNTEAFFGQGTRLTVV.